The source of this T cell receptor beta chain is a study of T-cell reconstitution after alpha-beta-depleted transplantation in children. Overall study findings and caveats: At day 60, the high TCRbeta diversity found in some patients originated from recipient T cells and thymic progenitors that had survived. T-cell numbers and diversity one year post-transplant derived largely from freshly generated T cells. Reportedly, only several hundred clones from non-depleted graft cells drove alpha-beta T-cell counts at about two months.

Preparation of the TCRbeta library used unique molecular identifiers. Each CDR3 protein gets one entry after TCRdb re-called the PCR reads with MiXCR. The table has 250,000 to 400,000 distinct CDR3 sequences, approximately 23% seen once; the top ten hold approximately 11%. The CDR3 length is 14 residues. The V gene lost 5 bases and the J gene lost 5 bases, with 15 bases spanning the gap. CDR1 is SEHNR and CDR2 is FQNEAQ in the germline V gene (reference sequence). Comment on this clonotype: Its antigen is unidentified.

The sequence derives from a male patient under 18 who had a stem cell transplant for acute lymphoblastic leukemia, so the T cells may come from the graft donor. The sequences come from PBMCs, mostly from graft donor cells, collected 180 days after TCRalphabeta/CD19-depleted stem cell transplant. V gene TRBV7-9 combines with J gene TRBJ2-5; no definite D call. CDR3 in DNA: TGTGCCAGCAGCCGCATAATCCTAGAGGAGACCCAGTACTTC. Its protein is CASSRIILEETQYF.